The 20 T cell receptor beta chains reported below all come from one sample, sequenced in a study of metastatic and nonmetastatic thyroid tumors. With MiXCR, TCRdb reprocessed the PCR reads. Here the sample spans 6,800 or so clones, around 3.3% being singletons. Each patient came to thyroid surgery without any prior treatment (of any kind). Sequencing was performed on tumor tissue. The receptors were gathered from a female donor with papillary thyroid cancer or a benign thyroid nodule (not recorded which). Some clones in this sample may be carry-over from other donors' samples.

This clone was observed many times. V and J are TRBV5-4 and TRBJ1-2, with 10 bases identical to TRBD1. CDR3 length: 16 residues. The trim removed 5 bases at V and 11 bases at J, leaving 18 bases unmatched. Germline V gene data show CDR1 as SGHNT and CDR2 as YYREEE (reference sequence). CDR3 sequence: CASRYAGTGETRWYTF. The CDR3 nucleotides are TGTGCCAGCAGATATGCCGGGACAGGGGAGACCCGGTGGTACACCTTC. Combining the CDR3 with reference TRBV5-4 and TRBJ1-2 gives the whole variable domain ETGVTQSPTHLIKTRGQQVTLRCSSQSGHNTVSWYQQALGQGPQFIFQYYREEENGRGNFPPRFSGLQFPNYSSELNVNALELDDSALYLCASRYAGTGETRWYTFGSGTRLTVV.

This clone rates as medium-sized. The chain links TRBV5-1 to TRBJ1-3; D gene ambiguous. The CDR3 consists of 14 residues. Trimming removed 1 base from V and 0 bases from J, with 5 bases in between. Germline V gene data show CDR1 as SGHRS and CDR2 as YFSETQ. CDR3 DNA: TGCGCCAGCAGCTTGAGAGGCTCTGGAAACACCATATATTTT. Amino acid sequence: CASSLRGSGNTIYF.

By share, this clone counts as medium-sized. The same CDR3 also results from other DNA sequences found in this sample. The rearrangement uses TRBV12-3 or TRBV12-4 and TRBJ2-3, with TRBD2 matching over 8 bases. The V and J ends lost 6 bases and 2 bases, in that order; junction bases with no gene match: 7. This CDR3 has 15 amino acids. The chain's CDR3 is CASSPPAGDTDTQYF. As DNA, the CDR3 is TGTGCCAGCAGCCCACCAGCGGGGGACACAGATACGCAGTATTTT.

By share of the sample, this clone is medium-sized. This chain joins TRBV12-3 or TRBV12-4 and TRBJ1-1; no firm D call. V was pared by 3 bases and J by 1 base, with 9 bases between. This CDR3 has 14 residues. The CDR3 here is CASSFRSQNTEAFF. CDR3 in DNA: TGTGCCAGCAGTTTTAGATCCCAGAACACTGAAGCTTTCTTT.

This clone was detected many times. This rearrangement joins TRBV19 to TRBJ2-3; 14 bases map to TRBD2. CDR1 and CDR2 (germline): LNHDA, SQIVND (reference sequence). With V trimmed by 9 bases and J by 6 bases, 11 bases remained unmatched. CDR3 length: 16 residues. In DNA form, the CDR3 reads TGTGCCAGCCGATCCGGGACTAGCGGGAGAGGGGATACGCAGTATTTT. This codes for CASRSGTSGRGDTQYF.

By share, this clone ranks as medium-sized. The gene calls are TRBV6-1 and TRBJ2-5; D is unresolved. V lost 6 bases and J lost 0, with 11 bases in between. CDR1 is MNHNS, CDR2 SASEGT, per germline. This CDR3 comprises 14 residues. The CDR3 reads CASSVGTYQETQYF. CDR3 coding DNA: TGTGCCAGCAGCGTCGGAACGTACCAAGAGACCCAGTACTTC.

This clone was counted at least ten times. CDR3 bases: TGTGCCTGGCTCCGGGACGTCACCTACGAGCAGTACTTC. Residues: CAWLRDVTYEQYF. The chain combines TRBV30 with TRBJ2-7; D is possibly TRBD1 or TRBD2 (5 bases each). V was trimmed by 5 bases and J by 2 bases, leaving 13 bases between them. The CDR3 has 13 amino acids. CDR1 is GTSNPN and CDR2 is SVGIG in the germline V gene (reference sequence).

This clone was recorded many times. The chain couples TRBV6-1 to TRBJ2-7, with D maybe TRBD1 (6 bases). This CDR3 comprises 14 residues. Germline CDR1 reads MNHNS; CDR2 reads SASEGT. Deletions cut 5 bases from V and 3 bases from J, with 14 bases between. The CDR3 region has the DNA TGTGCCAGCAGTACATGGACAGAGAGCTACGAGCAGTACTTC. Translating it yields CASSTWTESYEQYF.

In this sample, this clone turned up many times. The sample holds other DNA sequences that translate to the same CDR3. CDR3 sequence (DNA): TGTGCCAGCAGCCCCCGGGAGTACGATCCCTACGAGCAGTACTTC. It yields the protein CASSPREYDPYEQYF. The chain uses TRBV9 and TRBJ2-7; D might be TRBD2 (6 bases). V was trimmed by 4 bases and J by 2 bases, leaving 16 bases between them. Germline lookup yields CDR1 SGDLS and CDR2 YYNGEE. The CDR3 runs to 15 residues. Using reference TRBV9 and TRBJ2-7 for the parts outside the CDR3, the full variable domain is DSGVTQTPKHLITATGQRVTLRCSPRSGDLSVYWYQQSLDQGLQFLIQYYNGEERAKGNILERFSAQQFPDLHSELNLSSLELGDSALYFCASSPREYDPYEQYFGPGTRLTVT.

Many counts were recorded for this clone. The chain recombines TRBV5-5 with TRBJ1-1, with no clear D. The CDR3 has 11 amino acids. Germline CDR1 is SGHKS and CDR2 is YYEKEE (reference sequence). Trimming left V 1 base short and J 2 bases short, with 0 bases between. The CDR3 DNA is TGTGCCAGCAGCTTGAACACTGAAGCTTTCTTT. Protein: CASSLNTEAFF.

In this sample, this clone turned up many times. V is TRBV7-9 and J is TRBJ2-3, with 9 bases matching TRBD1. In germline, CDR1 is SEHNR, CDR2 FQNEAQ (reference sequence). V lost 4 bases and J lost 2; bases outside the gene matches: 7. There are 16 residues in the CDR3. CDR3 nucleotide sequence: TGTGCCAGCAGCTCCACCGACAGGGGGGTCACAGATACGCAGTATTTT. Its translation: CASSSTDRGVTDTQYF.

This clone was observed at least ten times. CDR3 residues: CASSLLGGTETQYF. CDR3 nucleotides: TGTGCCAGCAGCTTACTGGGGGGAACGGAGACCCAGTACTTC. The rearrangement uses TRBV7-2 and TRBJ2-5; perhaps TRBD2 as D (6 bases). The CDR3 loop spans 14 amino acids. Germline CDR1 is SGHTA and CDR2 is FQGNSA. V was clipped by 2 bases and J by 5 bases, with 12 bases between them.

This clone was seen at least ten times. The gene calls are TRBV9 and TRBJ1-3; 7 positions agree with TRBD1. The CDR3 loop spans 14 amino acids. Germline V gene sequence: CDR1 SGDLS, CDR2 YYNGEE. Trimming took 6 bases from V and 0 from J; bases not matched to a gene: 3. CDR3 protein: CASNRDSSGNTIYF. The CDR3 DNA is TGTGCCAGCAACCGGGACAGCTCTGGAAACACCATATATTTT. Using reference TRBV9 and TRBJ1-3 for the parts outside the CDR3, the full variable domain is DSGVTQTPKHLITATGQRVTLRCSPRSGDLSVYWYQQSLDQGLQFLIQYYNGEERAKGNILERFSAQQFPDLHSELNLSSLELGDSALYFCASNRDSSGNTIYFGEGSWLTVV.

This clone is labeled medium-sized. The chain recombines TRBV2 with TRBJ2-7, with TRBD2 as a possible D gene (6 bases). CDR1 and CDR2 from the germline V gene are SNHLY and FYNNEI. The CDR3 is 15 amino acids. The germline V and J ends were trimmed by 7 bases and 0 bases, with 16 bases remaining between them. The CDR3 sequence is CASTKNRGLSYEQYF. The DNA of the CDR3 is TGTGCCAGCACCAAAAATCGGGGACTCTCCTACGAGCAGTACTTC. Full variable domain (rest looked up from reference TRBV2 and TRBJ2-7): EPEVTQTPSHQVTQMGQEVILRCVPISNHLYFYWYRQILGQKVEFLVSFYNNEISEKSEIFDDQFSVERPDGSNFTLKIRSTKLEDSAMYFCASTKNRGLSYEQYFGPGTRLTVT.

This clone came up a few times. The junction departs from germline at one end; a sequencing error may be responsible. The chain employs TRBV2 and TRBJ1-3; no definite D call. The germline V gene encodes CDR1 SNHLY and CDR2 FYNNEI. The CDR3 spans 15 residues. The CDR3 reads CASSDEVVVGSTIYF. The CDR3 DNA reads as TGTGCCAGCAGTGACGAGGTGGTCGTAGGAAGCACCATATATTTT.

By share, this clone ranks as medium-sized. V usage is TRBV7-2 and J usage is TRBJ2-7; D possibly matches TRBD1 or TRBD2 (5 bases each). The V end lost 6 bases, the J end lost 2 bases, and 5 bases lay between the germline ends. Germline CDR1 is SGHTA and CDR2 is FQGNSA. The CDR3 is made up of 11 amino acids. For the CDR3, the DNA is TGTGCCAGCAGGGGGGCCTACGAGCAGTACTTC. Protein product: CASRGAYEQYF.

This clone was seen at least ten times. A single base separates this from a much larger clone, so it may be a read error. The final CDR3 position lacks the conserved phenylalanine or tryptophan, pointing to a likely read error. The chain couples TRBV20-1 to TRBJ2-1; no reliable D call. Germline-derived CDR1 and CDR2 are DFQATT and SNEGSKA (reference sequence). V lost 4 bases and J lost 4, with 5 bases in between. The CDR3 extends over 11 amino acids. The CDR3, as DNA: TGCAGTGCTACAGGTTACAATGAGCAGTTCGTC. As protein: CSATGYNEQFV.

Ten or more counts support this clone. The V call is TRBV30, the J call TRBJ1-4, with a weak D call TRBD1 (5 bases). V was trimmed by 5 bases and J by 7 bases, leaving 14 bases between them. Germline values: CDR1 GTSNPN, CDR2 SVGIG (reference sequence). The CDR3 consists of 13 residues. The CDR3 DNA reads as TGTGCCTGGGCCGGAGGGGCAGGTGAAAAACTGTTTTTT. Translation gives CAWAGGAGEKLFF.

This clone was recorded at least ten times. The CDR3 end shows no conserved phenylalanine or tryptophan, and so a read error is likely. The chain carries TRBV7-3 and TRBJ2-1; no clear D. Trimming took off 4 bases at V and 0 bases at J, with 10 bases between the two ends. The CDR3 is 15 amino acids. Germline V CDR1 and CDR2: SGHTA, FQGTGA. CDR3 DNA: TGTGCCAGCAGCTCACAGATGAGCTCCTACAATGAGCAGTTCGTC. Encoded protein: CASSSQMSSYNEQFV.

In its sample, this clone was seen many times. V and J are TRBV20-1 and TRBJ2-5; no clear D. The CDR3 loop spans 10 amino acids. Germline V CDR1 and CDR2: DFQATT, SNEGSKA (reference sequence). The V gene lost 1 base and the J gene lost 10 bases, with 7 bases spanning the gap. CDR3 region: CSARGQVQYF. The DNA of the CDR3 is TGCAGTGCTAGAGGCCAGGTCCAGTACTTC.